This entry features one T cell receptor (beta chain) sequence. Trimming stripped 4 bases from V and 3 bases from J, with 12 bases between. Germline V gene sequence: CDR1 SQVTM, CDR2 ANQGSEA. There are 13 residues in the CDR3. Assay used: immunoSEQ multiplex PCR; TCRdb lists only in-frame clones, some missing. The sample holds about 100,000 clones; more than 85% are singletons and the top ten take just over 2.5%. This entry is derived from a study of siplizumab effects on memory and regulatory T cells. The J gene is TRBJ2-5, the V gene TRBV29-1; D ambiguous. The source is a human donor in good health. Some clones in this sample may be carry-over from other donors' samples. What was sequenced was CD4+ T cells sorted from blood. The CDR3 nucleotides read TGCAGCGTTGCGGAGCAGTATAAAGAGACCCAGTACTTC. Its protein product is CSVAEQYKETQYF.